A selection of T cell receptor beta chains follows, all from one sample in a study of neoadjuvant anti-PD-1 for oral cavity cancer. The method was immunoSEQ multiplex PCR; TCRdb's version includes in-frame clones alone and lacks a portion of them. This sample has tens of thousands of clones, with about four fifths found just once. Here the sequenced sample was PBMCs, taken before nivolumab (anti-PD-1) treatment. The receptors stem from a person between 40 and 79 years old with oral cavity squamous cell carcinoma. Both conserved end residues are part of each CDR3. The order of the fields is D gene, clone size, CDR3 length, V gene, J gene, CDR3 protein, CDR3 DNA. The D gene is left open where the match is weak. Part of the rows lack a size; the others show once, few, many or a class for expanded clones.

>.|few|15|TRBV27|TRBJ1-5
CASSLYGVSNQPQHF
TGTGCCAGCAGTTTATATGGGGTTAGCAATCAGCCCCAGCATTTT
>TRBD2|once|13|TRBV6-1|TRBJ2-1
CVSSGFSYNEQFF
TGTGTCAGTAGCGGGTTCTCCTACAATGAGCAGTTCTTC
>.|.|15|TRBV6-6|TRBJ2-2
CASTSRLENTGELFF
TGTGCCAGCACATCGAGGCTAGAAAACACCGGGGAGCTGTTTTTT
>TRBD1|.|13|TRBV6-5|TRBJ1-2
CASSYGTGNGYTF
TGTGCCAGCAGTTACGGGACAGGGAACGGCTACACCTTC
>TRBD1|.|15|TRBV4-1|TRBJ1-2
CASSPRDRVSNGYTF
TGCGCCAGCAGCCCCCGGGACAGGGTGTCTAATGGCTACACCTTC
>.|.|13|TRBV7-3|TRBJ1-5
CASSLGLNQPQHF
TGTGCCAGCAGCTTAGGCCTAAATCAGCCCCAGCATTTT
>TRBD2|once|15|TRBV6-4|TRBJ2-2
CASKWEAGPTGELFF
TGTGCCTCAAAGTGGGAAGCGGGACCGACCGGGGAGCTGTTTTTT
>TRBD1|.|15|TRBV9|TRBJ1-2
CASSVAGGAIDGYTF
TGTGCCAGCAGCGTAGCAGGGGGCGCGATCGATGGCTACACCTTC
>TRBD1|.|14|TRBV5-5|TRBJ1-5
CASSSGQGDQPQHF
TGTGCCAGCAGCTCGGGACAGGGAGATCAGCCCCAGCATTTT
>.|.|13|TRBV5-1|TRBJ2-5
CASSFDVFETQYF
TGCGCCAGCAGCTTTGACGTTTTCGAGACCCAGTACTTC
>TRBD2|.|16|TRBV7-8|TRBJ2-1
CASSLEGLAVHNEQFF
TGTGCCAGCAGCTTAGAGGGACTAGCGGTTCACAATGAGCAGTTCTTC
>TRBD2|.|17|TRBV6-1|TRBJ2-1
CASSERGFGTSTDEQFF
TGTGCCAGCAGTGAAAGGGGATTCGGGACTAGTACAGATGAGCAGTTCTTC
>TRBD1|once|14|TRBV5-1|TRBJ2-5
CASSLAGGVETQYF
TGCGCCAGCAGCTTGGCAGGGGGTGTGGAGACCCAGTACTTC
>TRBD1|.|16|TRBV7-9|TRBJ1-1
CASSLTRTGGNTEAFF
TGTGCCAGCAGCTTAACTAGGACAGGGGGGAACACTGAAGCTTTCTTT
>.|.|14|TRBV27|TRBJ2-7
CASSFWSYSYEQYF
TGTGCCAGCAGTTTCTGGAGTTACTCCTACGAGCAGTACTTC
>.|few|18|TRBV29-1|TRBJ2-1
CSVESILNGFPSYNEQFF
TGCAGCGTTGAATCCATTCTTAACGGGTTCCCGTCCTACAATGAGCAGTTCTTC
>TRBD2|.|13|TRBV27|TRBJ2-2
CASSQSGSGELFF
TGTGCCAGCAGTCAAAGCGGGAGCGGGGAGCTGTTTTTT
>.|.|14|TRBV28|TRBJ1-5
CASSNRVPNQPQHF
TGTGCCAGCAGCAACAGGGTACCCAATCAGCCCCAGCATTTT